In its sample, the clone carrying this T cell receptor (beta chain) was seen a few times. The antigen is undetermined. CDR3 length: 12 amino acids. The ends were cut back, 2 bases at V and 14 bases at J, with 13 bases in the middle. Germline CDR1 and CDR2: LGHDT and YNNKEL (reference sequence). Template material for amplifying TCR beta CDR3 regions consisted of RNA transcripts. The HTBI primer set served for first-round RT-PCR of the TCR CDR3. TCRdb re-called the multiplex PCR reads with MiXCR, one entry per CDR3 protein. Among about 360,000 distinct CDR3 sequences listed, approximately 13% were seen once. The data are from a study of T cells in Graves' hyperthyroidism and ophthalmopathy. Overall study results and limits: Most thyroid-expanded clonotypes above 0.001 were also found in blood.

Patients having uncontrolled infection, another autoimmune disease, pregnancy or lactation were not included. Material: blood. The receptor was isolated from a man aged 25 to 40 with Graves' hyperthyroidism that later progressed to Graves' ophthalmopathy. V and J are TRBV3-1 and TRBJ2-1, with D perhaps matching TRBD2 (6 bases). The CDR3 sequence: CASSQSGVAEFF. The CDR3 bases are TGTGCCAGCAGCCAATCGGGGGTTGCAGAGTTCTTC.